The count of the clone carrying this TCR beta chain is one. V was pared by 1 base and J by 2 bases, with 10 bases between. CDR3 length: 15 amino acids. The germline CDR1 and CDR2 sequences are SGHNT and YYREEE (reference sequence). Sequencing used immunoSEQ multiplex PCR; TCRdb keeps in-frame clones, though not all of them. The data contain 110,000 or so clones, 87% of them singletons. The record originates from a study of blood T cell repertoires in COVID-19. Overall study: Sites in the United States, Italy and Spain provided acute and convalescent COVID-19 samples.

What was sequenced was peripheral blood. The sequence derives from a human donor in a cohort sampled during active COVID-19. This sequence joins TRBV5-4 and TRBJ2-1; D may be TRBD2 (5 bases). CDR3 nucleotide sequence: TGTGCCAGCAGCTTGTTGAGCGGAACCTACAATGAGCAGTTCTTC. Protein sequence: CASSLLSGTYNEQFF.